The 25 T cell receptor beta chains in this list originate from one sample, sequenced in a study of blood T cell repertoires in COVID-19. Libraries were prepared by immunoSEQ multiplex PCR; TCRdb keeps only in-frame clonotypes and omits some of them. The sample shows about 260,000 clones, approximately 90% of them seen only once. What was sequenced was PBMCs or T cells enriched from blood (not recorded which). These receptors were collected from a middle-aged man who had been exposed to COVID-19.

This chain uses TRBV18 with TRBJ2-7; tentative D call: TRBD2 (8 bases). The V end lost 4 bases, the J end lost 6 bases, and 22 bases lay between the germline ends. CDR3 size: 16 residues. CDR1 and CDR2 from the germline V gene are KGHSH and LQKENI. CDR3: CASSQGAGLAVSEQYV. CDR3 DNA sequence: TGTGCCAGCTCACAGGGGGCCGGACTAGCTGTCTCCGAGCAGTACGTC.

This chain uses TRBV23-1 with TRBJ2-7; no clear D gene. TRBV23-1 is filed as an ORF, its function uncertain. The CDR3 is made up of 13 amino acids. V was clipped by 6 bases and J by 4 bases, with 13 bases between them. CDR3 DNA: TGCGCCAGCAGACTCGTAGCTACGTACGAGCAGTACGTC. This gives the protein CASRLVATYEQYV.

The V and J genes are TRBV5-4 and TRBJ1-6; D is unclear. CDR1 is SGHNT, CDR2 YYREEE, per germline (reference sequence). V was trimmed by 0 bases and J by 14 bases, leaving 18 bases between them. CDR3 size: 15 residues. CDR3 nucleotide sequence: TGTGCCAGCAGCTTGGGAAGGGAGGGCACCATTACCCTCCACTTT. Protein product: CASSLGREGTITLHF.

The V gene is TRBV5-1, the J gene TRBJ2-3; 14 bases are a match to TRBD2. This CDR3 is built from 19 residues. Germline V gene sequence: CDR1 SGHRS, CDR2 YFSETQ. V lost 0 bases to trimming and J lost 0 bases; unmatched junction nucleotides: 6. The CDR3 region is CASSLAGTSGRGSTDTQYF. The CDR3 nucleotides read TGCGCCAGCAGCTTGGCCGGGACTAGCGGGAGAGGGAGCACAGATACGCAGTATTTT.

The chain employs TRBV9 and TRBJ2-1; 7 bases are a match to TRBD2. The CDR3 is made up of 14 amino acids. V gave up 2 bases and J gave up 11 bases; unmatched junction bases: 10. CDR1 is SGDLS, CDR2 YYNGEE, per germline. The CDR3 DNA sequence: TGTGCCAGCAGCGTGTCTAGCGGAGAAATCAAGCAGTTCTTC. This sequence encodes CASSVSSGEIKQFF.

V gene TRBV6-1 combines with J gene TRBJ1-6; a weak D match, TRBD1 (5 bases). The CDR3 extends over 14 amino acids. CDR1 is MNHNS, CDR2 SASEGT, per germline. V was clipped by 2 bases and J by 7 bases, with 9 bases between them. The CDR3 nucleotides read TGTGCCAGCAGTGAACAGGGATGGAATTCACCCCTCCACTTT. This sequence encodes CASSEQGWNSPLHF.

This clone was seen just once. The rearrangement links TRBV15 to TRBJ1-2; 7 bases align to TRBD1. The CDR3 has 14 amino acids. Germline V CDR1 and CDR2: LNHNV, YYDKDF (reference sequence). V shed 2 bases and J 4 bases; nucleotides not matched to a gene: 4. CDR3 in amino acids: CATSRRQGIYGYTF. The CDR3 DNA follows: TGTGCCACCAGCAGAAGACAGGGAATCTATGGCTACACCTTC. Using reference TRBV15 and TRBJ1-2 for the parts outside the CDR3, the full variable domain is DAMVIQNPRYQVTQFGKPVTLSCSQTLNHNVMYWYQQKSSQAPKLLFHYYDKDFNNEADTPDNFQSRRPNTSFCFLDIRSPGLGDTAMYLCATSRRQGIYGYTFGSGTRLTVV.

This clone was seen just once. This chain uses TRBV10-3 with TRBJ2-7, with D perhaps TRBD1 (5 bases). Germline CDR1 is ENHRY and CDR2 is SYGVKD. The CDR3 is made up of 16 amino acids. V was pared by 6 bases and J by 2 bases, with 20 bases between. CDR3 nucleotide sequence: TGTGCCATCAGAGGCCCTACAGGCGTACATACCTACGAGCAGTACTTC. Translated: CAIRGPTGVHTYEQYF.

This clone was recorded many times. The sample carries other DNA sequences with the same CDR3. The chain has TRBV7-2 and TRBJ2-3; D is unclear. CDR1 and CDR2 from the germline V gene are SGHTA and FQGNSA. The CDR3 is made up of 12 amino acids. Trimming took 2 bases from V and 4 from J, leaving 4 bases between them. The CDR3 DNA follows: TGTGCCAGCAGCTTATCAGCAGATACGCAGTATTTT. Protein: CASSLSADTQYF.

The chain carries TRBV13 and TRBJ2-7, with no clear D. V lost 6 bases to trimming and J lost 2 bases, with 11 bases between them. This CDR3 comprises 13 residues. CDR1 PRHDT and CDR2 FYEKMQ come from the germline V gene (reference sequence). The CDR3 nucleotides read TGTGCCAGCAGTGGGCCTCCAGCCTACGAGCAGTACGTC. Amino acids: CASSGPPAYEQYV.

The V and J genes are TRBV7-9 and TRBJ2-2, with D possibly TRBD1 on 6 matching bases. There are 16 residues in the CDR3. V lost 5 bases to trimming and J lost 0 bases, with 13 bases between them. The germline V gene has CDR1 SEHNR and CDR2 FQNEAQ (reference sequence). CDR3 sequence (DNA): TGTGCCAGCAGCCTCAAGGACAGAGCGAACACCGGGGAGCTGTTTTTT. It codes for CASSLKDRANTGELFF.

This clone was observed a handful of times. V usage is TRBV6-5 and J usage is TRBJ2-2, with D uncertain. This CDR3 comprises 13 residues. CDR1 is MNHEY, CDR2 SVGAGI, per germline. With 4 bases removed from V and 4 bases from J, the gap between germline ends came to 7 bases. The DNA for the CDR3 is TGTGCCAGCAGTTCCCCAGGCACCGGGGAGCTGTTTTTT. Its protein product is CASSSPGTGELFF.

In DNA, the CDR3 is TGTGCCAGCAGTCTAGGACAGACTGAAAAACTGTTTTTT. This sequence encodes CASSLGQTEKLFF. This chain joins TRBV7-9 and TRBJ1-4, with a weak D call TRBD1 (6 bases). There are 13 residues in the CDR3. From germline, CDR1 is SEHNR and CDR2 FQNEAQ (reference sequence). Deletions cut 6 bases from V and 7 bases from J, with 12 bases between.

This chain connects TRBV7-2 to TRBJ2-3; weak D call: TRBD2 (6 bases). CDR3 size: 16 residues. CDR1 SGHTA and CDR2 FQGNSA come from the germline V gene. V shed 8 bases and J shed 1 base, with 19 bases lying between them. The DNA of the CDR3 is TGTGCCAGCTCCCCTACGGCGGGGCGACGCACAGATACGCAGTATTTT. Amino acids: CASSPTAGRRTDTQYF.

The chain links TRBV13 to TRBJ2-7, with D maybe TRBD1 (6 bases). This CDR3 is 13 amino acids long. CDR1 and CDR2 from the germline V gene are PRHDT and FYEKMQ (reference sequence). The V end was cut by 4 bases, the J end by 4 bases, with 11 bases between. Written as DNA, the CDR3 is TGTGCCAGCAGCTCAGGACAGCTTTACGAGCAGTACTTC. It is translated as CASSSGQLYEQYF.

Here the CDR3 reads CASRPGGRETQYF. For the CDR3, the DNA is TGTGCCAGCCGCCCGGGAGGCCGAGAGACCCAGTACTTC. The rearrangement links TRBV28 to TRBJ2-5; TRBD2 matches 7 bases. J lost 4 bases, V lost 8 bases, and 7 bases had no gene match. Germline V gene sequence: CDR1 MDHEN, CDR2 SYDVKM. The CDR3 totals 13 residues.

The gene calls are TRBV3-1 (or the pseudogene TRBV3-2) and TRBJ1-2, with 9 positions matching TRBD1. Germline V CDR1 and CDR2: LGHDT, YNNKEL (reference sequence). V trimming: 2 bases; J trimming: 3 bases; junction bases outside the gene matches: 7. This CDR3 is built from 16 residues. The CDR3 DNA reads TGTGCCAGCAGCCAACATGACCGGGACAGGGACTATGGCTACACCTTC. Its translation: CASSQHDRDRDYGYTF.

Here the CDR3 DNA reads TGTGCCAGCAGCTTGTACTTAGCAGCGAGCTCCTACAATGAGCAGTTCTTC. Residues: CASSLYLAASSYNEQFF. The chain joins TRBV11-3 to TRBJ2-1; no reliable D call. V dropped 3 bases and J dropped 0 bases, with 15 bases sitting between them. Per germline, CDR1 SGHNT and CDR2 YENEEA. The CDR3 runs to 17 residues.

This clone was detected only once. This chain joins TRBV5-1 and TRBJ1-3; possible D gene TRBD1, 5 bases. Deletions cut 0 bases from V and 0 bases from J, with 7 bases between. Germline values: CDR1 SGHRS, CDR2 YFSETQ. This CDR3 region has 15 residues. CDR3 residues: CASSLGQNSGNTIYF. Written as DNA, the CDR3 is TGCGCCAGCAGCTTGGGACAGAACTCTGGAAACACCATATATTTT.

V usage is TRBV28 and J usage is TRBJ2-2, with TRBD2 matching over 8 bases. Germline V gives CDR1 MDHEN, CDR2 SYDVKM. V shed 5 bases and J 4 bases; nucleotides not matched to a gene: 6. The CDR3 consists of 15 residues. CDR3 DNA: TGTGCCAGCAGTCCCGGGACTAGGATCACCGGGGAGCTGTTTTTT. Protein sequence: CASSPGTRITGELFF. The whole variable domain, remainder taken from reference TRBV28 and TRBJ2-2, is DVKVTQSSRYLVKRTGEKVFLECVQDMDHENMFWYRQDPGLGLRLIYFSYDVKMKEKGDIPEGYSVSREKKERFSLILESASTNQTSMYLCASSPGTRITGELFFGEGSRLTVL.

V is TRBV30 and J is TRBJ2-3, with 7 bases aligning to TRBD2. CDR3 size: 17 residues. After removal of 0 bases from V and 2 bases from J, the junction contained 11 bases not matched to a gene. Germline values: CDR1 GTSNPN, CDR2 SVGIG (reference sequence). CDR3 protein: CAWSVLGFRGDTDTQYF. The CDR3 nucleotides read TGTGCCTGGAGTGTACTTGGATTTCGGGGGGACACAGATACGCAGTATTTT.

The gene calls are TRBV4-1 and TRBJ2-3; 10 bases fit TRBD2. The CDR3 has 16 amino acids. CDR1 and CDR2 from the germline V gene are MGHRA and YSYEKL. With 0 bases clipped from V and 5 bases from J, the junction kept 5 bases outside the gene matches. The CDR3 DNA follows: TGCGCCAGCAGCCAAGAAGCTAGCGGGGGTCTAGATACGCAGTATTTT. It yields the protein CASSQEASGGLDTQYF.

The rearrangement links TRBV5-1 to TRBJ2-5, with D possibly being TRBD2 (6 bases). Trimming stripped 3 bases from V and 3 bases from J, with 9 bases between. The CDR3 covers 13 residues. Germline CDR1 SGHRS, CDR2 YFSETQ. The CDR3 sequence: CASSSGGEETQYF. The CDR3 DNA reads as TGCGCCAGCAGCTCCGGCGGGGAAGAGACCCAGTACTTC.

The rearrangement links TRBV20-1 to TRBJ1-1; weak D call: TRBD1 (6 bases). CDR3 length: 11 residues. Germline V gene lookup returns CDR1 DFQATT and CDR2 SNEGSKA (reference sequence). DNA of the CDR3: TGCAGAGCGGACAGTAACACTGAAGCTTTCTTT. Residues: CRADSNTEAFF.

The chain carries TRBV19 and TRBJ2-1, with TRBD2 matching 8 bases. The CDR3 has 15 residues. With 6 bases clipped from V and 3 bases from J, the junction kept 7 bases outside the gene matches. The germline gives CDR1 LNHDA, CDR2 SQIVND (reference sequence). The CDR3 sequence: CASRVSGAGYNEQFF. The CDR3 nucleotides read TGTGCCAGTAGGGTTAGCGGGGCGGGCTACAATGAGCAGTTCTTC.